This TCR beta chain was captured in a study of siplizumab effects on memory and regulatory T cells. Data came from immunoSEQ multiplex PCR; TCRdb stores just in-frame clones and leaves some out. The data hold around 100,000 clones, with approximately 94% observed a single time. This clone has just one count. The CDR3 is made up of 13 amino acids. V dropped 4 bases and J dropped 4 bases, with 10 bases sitting between them. Germline lookup yields CDR1 SQVTM and CDR2 ANQGSEA. The V call is TRBV29-1, the J call TRBJ1-4, with D possibly being TRBD1 (5 bases). This clonotype was obtained from a human donor in good health. Sequenced sample: non-Treg CD4+ T cells sorted from blood. As DNA, the CDR3 is TGCAGCGTTGCGGGGACGGGTAATGAAAAACTGTTTTTT. It translates to CSVAGTGNEKLFF.